The TCR beta chain under discussion was sequenced for a study of blood T cell repertoires in COVID-19. Looking at the study overall: PBMCs, B-cell-depleted T cells, or T cells were the source of the cDNA or gDNA that made up the material.

The V gene's germline CDR1 is MDHEN and CDR2 SYDVKM. CDR3 length equals 16 residues. Germline trimming cut 3 bases from V and 7 bases from J; bases unmatched to any gene: 7. Per the original methods: The authors estimated nucleated cell counts from reference gene primer amplification. Some clones are missing from TCRdb's copy, which holds only in-frame ones; the method was immunoSEQ multiplex PCR. Clone size and the V and J calls come from that table; the DNA yielded D and trimming. Of hundreds of thousands of clones listed, around nine tenths were seen once; the top ten hold 2.5% to 3.5%. The chain couples TRBV28 to TRBJ1-6; TRBD1 agrees at 9 bases. Source material: peripheral blood. The TCR originated in a human donor in a cohort sampled during active COVID-19. CDR3 DNA sequence: TGTGCCAGCAGTTTTCCTCGACAGGGGGGAAATTCACCCCTCCACTTT. It codes for CASSFPRQGGNSPLHF.